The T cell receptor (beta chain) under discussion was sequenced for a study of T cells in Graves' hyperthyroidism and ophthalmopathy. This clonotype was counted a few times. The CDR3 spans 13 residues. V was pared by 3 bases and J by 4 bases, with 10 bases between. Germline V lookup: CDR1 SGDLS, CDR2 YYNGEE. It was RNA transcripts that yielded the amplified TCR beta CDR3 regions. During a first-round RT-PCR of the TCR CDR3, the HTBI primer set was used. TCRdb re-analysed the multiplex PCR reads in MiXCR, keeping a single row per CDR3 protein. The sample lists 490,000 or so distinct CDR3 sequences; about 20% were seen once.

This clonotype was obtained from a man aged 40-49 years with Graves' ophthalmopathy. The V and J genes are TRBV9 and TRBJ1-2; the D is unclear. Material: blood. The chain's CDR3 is CASSATSSYGYTF. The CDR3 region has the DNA TGTGCCAGCAGCGCCACCTCATCCTATGGCTACACCTTC. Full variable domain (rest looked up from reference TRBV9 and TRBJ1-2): DSGVTQTPKHLITATGQRVTLRCSPRSGDLSVYWYQQSLDQGLQFLIQYYNGEERAKGNILERFSAQQFPDLHSELNLSSLELGDSALYFCASSATSSYGYTFGSGTRLTVV.